The sequence of this TCR beta chain was determined in a study of blood T cells in healthy people across ages. General study points: More naive CD4+ cells and higher diversity were found in long-lived than in aged donors.

Next came a second PCR, run for about 7 to 12 cycles, which used a sample-barcoded 5' primer along with a J-beta primer mix. Template switching added a 12-random-nucleotide identifier to every cDNA molecule. One entry per CDR3 protein results from TCRdb running MiXCR on the 5' RACE reads. The table shows about 1.4 million distinct CDR3 sequences, with 59% occurring only once. Germline assignment: CDR1 KGHDR and CDR2 SFDVKD. This CDR3 comprises 16 residues. V lost 1 base, J lost 5 bases, and 15 bases lay in between. In regard to this clonotype: No antigen is known for it.

The source is a man between 18 and 35 years old in good health. V usage is TRBV24-1 and J usage is TRBJ2-3; no definite D call. The sample was blood. This CDR3 is CATSDFAGPSGDTQYF. CDR3 nucleotide sequence: TGTGCCACCAGTGATTTCGCCGGCCCATCGGGAGATACGCAGTATTTT.